The TCR beta chain described here comes from a study of blood T cell repertoires in COVID-19. On the study more broadly: Some COVID-19 samples were acute and others convalescent; all came from the United States, Italy and Spain. T cells, B-cell-depleted T cells, or PBMCs provided the cDNA or gDNA that served as material.

Per the original methods: Estimates of nucleated cell counts were drawn from the amplification of reference gene primers. Assay used: immunoSEQ multiplex PCR; TCRdb lists only in-frame clones, some missing. That table furnishes V, J and clone size, whereas the DNA furnished D and trimming. The sample contains around 320,000 clones, 75% to 90% of which appear only once. The V end was cut by 8 bases, the J end by 2 bases, with 9 bases between. This CDR3 comprises 12 residues. Germline assignment: CDR1 MNHNY and CDR2 SVGAGI (reference sequence). This sequence originates from a young man with active or convalescent COVID-19. Sequenced sample: peripheral blood. The chain couples TRBV6-6 to TRBJ2-5, with D possibly TRBD2 on 6 matching bases. CDR3 region: CASGGVQETQYF. The CDR3 bases are TGTGCCAGCGGCGGGGTACAAGAGACCCAGTACTTC.